The sample holds many counts of the clone carrying this T cell receptor (beta chain). Antigen: not known. Germline V CDR1 and CDR2: SEHNR, FQNEAQ (reference sequence). V was cut by 2 bases and J by 5 bases, with 15 bases left in between. The CDR3 runs to 15 residues. The sample is drawn from a study of regulatory T cells in long-lasting Graves disease. Study at large: Graves' patients, newly diagnosed, had taken antithyroid drugs under 3 months. The study's findings and limits: Fewer public clonotypes were shared by new patients (around 1,000) than by persistent patients (about 3,000).

Relying on iRepertoire HTBI primers and Arm-PCR of CDR3 regions, the team built TCR beta libraries. TCRdb reanalysed the multiplex PCR reads using MiXCR and keeps one entry per CDR3 protein. The profile shows some 410,000 distinct CDR3 sequences, roughly 17% of them singletons. Time point denoted: newly diagnosed GD, antithyroid drugs for less than 3 months. Scientists built the TCR library using RNA that was extracted from PBMCs. These data were also reused for a study on T cells in Graves' hyperthyroidism and ophthalmopathy.

This specimen was peripheral blood mononuclear cells (PBMCs), taken at new diagnosis, from a patient treated with antithyroid drugs. The V and J genes are TRBV7-9 and TRBJ1-1; D ambiguous. The clonotype originates from a woman between 25 and 40 years old with Graves disease. As DNA, the CDR3 is TGTGCCAGCAGCTTAAGGGAGGGAGGAAGAACTGAAGCTTTCTTT. Translating gives CASSLREGGRTEAFF.